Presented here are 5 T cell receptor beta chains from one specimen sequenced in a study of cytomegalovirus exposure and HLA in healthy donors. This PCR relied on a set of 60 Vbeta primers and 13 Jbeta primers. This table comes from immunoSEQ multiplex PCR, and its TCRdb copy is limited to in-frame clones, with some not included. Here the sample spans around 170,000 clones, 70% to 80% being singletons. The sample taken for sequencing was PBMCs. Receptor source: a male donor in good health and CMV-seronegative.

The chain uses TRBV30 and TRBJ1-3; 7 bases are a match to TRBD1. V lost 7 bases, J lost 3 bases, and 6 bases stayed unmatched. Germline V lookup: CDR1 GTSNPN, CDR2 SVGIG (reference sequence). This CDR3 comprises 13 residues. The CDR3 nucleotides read TGTGCCTCCCAGGGGGTGGGTGGAAACACCATATATTTT. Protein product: CASQGVGGNTIYF.

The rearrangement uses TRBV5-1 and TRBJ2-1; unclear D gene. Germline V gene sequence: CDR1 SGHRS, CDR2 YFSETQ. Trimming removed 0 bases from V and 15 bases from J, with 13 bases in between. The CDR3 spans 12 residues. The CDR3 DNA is TGCGCCAGCAGCTTGGAGTCATCACTACCGTTCTTC. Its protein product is CASSLESSLPFF.

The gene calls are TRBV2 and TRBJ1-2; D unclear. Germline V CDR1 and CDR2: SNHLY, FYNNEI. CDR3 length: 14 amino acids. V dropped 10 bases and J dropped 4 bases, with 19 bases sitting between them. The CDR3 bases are TGTGCCACCACGAAGGAGGGCGCCAGCTATGGCTACACCTTC. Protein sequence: CATTKEGASYGYTF. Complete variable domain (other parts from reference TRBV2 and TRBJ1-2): EPEVTQTPSHQVTQMGQEVILRCVPISNHLYFYWYRQILGQKVEFLVSFYNNEISEKSEIFDDQFSVERPDGSNFTLKIRSTKLEDSAMYFCATTKEGASYGYTFGSGTRLTVV.

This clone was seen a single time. The CDR3 nucleotides are TGCGCCAGCAGCTTGGACGGCAGGGGAATGAACACTGAAGCTTTCTTT. This gives the protein CASSLDGRGMNTEAFF. The chain employs TRBV5-1 and TRBJ1-1; D possibly corresponds to TRBD1 (6 bases). Germline V gives CDR1 SGHRS, CDR2 YFSETQ. The CDR3 contains 16 residues. V lost 0 bases and J 0 bases, leaving 12 bases between the germline ends.

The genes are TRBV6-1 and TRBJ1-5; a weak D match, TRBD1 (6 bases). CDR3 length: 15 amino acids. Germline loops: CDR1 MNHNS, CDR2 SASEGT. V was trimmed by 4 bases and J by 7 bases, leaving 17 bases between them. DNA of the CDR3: TGTGCCAGCAGTGTAGAGCCCAGGGGAGGGCAGCCCCAGCATTTT. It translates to CASSVEPRGGQPQHF.